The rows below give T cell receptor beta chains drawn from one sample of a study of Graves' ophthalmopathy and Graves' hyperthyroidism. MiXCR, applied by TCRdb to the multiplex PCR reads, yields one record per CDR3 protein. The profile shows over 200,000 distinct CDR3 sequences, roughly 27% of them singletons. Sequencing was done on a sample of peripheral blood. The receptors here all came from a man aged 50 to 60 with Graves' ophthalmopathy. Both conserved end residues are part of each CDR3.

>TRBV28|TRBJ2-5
CASTSQETQYF
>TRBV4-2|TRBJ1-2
CASSQRREYGYTF
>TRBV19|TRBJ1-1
CASTPPGRENTEAFF
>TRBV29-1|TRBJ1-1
CSVAVGNTEAFF
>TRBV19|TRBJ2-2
CASTTRTGGGNTGELFF
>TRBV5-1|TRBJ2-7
CASSLVSQDSSYEQYF
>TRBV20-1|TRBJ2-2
CSARDQSYTGELFF
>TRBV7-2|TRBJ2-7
CASSPRVTGYEQYF
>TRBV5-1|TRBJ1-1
CASREGGGSYTEAFF
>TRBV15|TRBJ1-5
CATSRDGISNQPQHF
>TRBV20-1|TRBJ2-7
CSAPDRATYEQYF
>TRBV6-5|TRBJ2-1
CASSYGGRDYNEQFF
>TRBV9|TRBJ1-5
CASSVGQNNQPQHF
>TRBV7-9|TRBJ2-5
CASSLGSGSERETQYF
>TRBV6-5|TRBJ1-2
CASSYIAGGSYGYTF
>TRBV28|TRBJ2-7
CASTPSISYSYEQYF
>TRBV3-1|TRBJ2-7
CASSQGYLGLAEGYEQYF
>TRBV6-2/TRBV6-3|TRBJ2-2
CASSADGEGLTGELFF
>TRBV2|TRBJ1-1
CASSEGQAYKYTEAFF
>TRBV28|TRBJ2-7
CASSSPIWRRDYEQYF
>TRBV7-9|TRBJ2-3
CASSPRGQHTDTQYF
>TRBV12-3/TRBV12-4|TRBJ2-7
CASSPQVVFYEQYF
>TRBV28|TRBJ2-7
CASNPSWSYEQYF
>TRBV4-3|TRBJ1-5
CASSQDPTYQPQHF
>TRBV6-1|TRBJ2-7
CASDRAIHPTSKQYF
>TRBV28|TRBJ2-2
CASSLGLAVPNTGELFF
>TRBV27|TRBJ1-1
CASRIRTETEAFF
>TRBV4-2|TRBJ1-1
CASSPTDRAPNTEAFF
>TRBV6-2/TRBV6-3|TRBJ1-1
CASSSYRGKAFF
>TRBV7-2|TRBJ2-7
CASSLWGGTASYEQYF
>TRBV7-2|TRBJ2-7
CASSLGVSSAEQYF
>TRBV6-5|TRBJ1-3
CASSLGEMTIYF
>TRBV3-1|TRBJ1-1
CASSLSDRTTEAFF
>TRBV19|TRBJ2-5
CASKSLLAGDTETQYF
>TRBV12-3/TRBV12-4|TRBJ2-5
CASRPRGGSSGEETQYF
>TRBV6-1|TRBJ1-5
CASSELGGGLKPQHF
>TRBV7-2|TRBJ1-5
CASTPSVLGQPQHF